This T cell receptor beta chain was found in a study of cytomegalovirus exposure and HLA in healthy donors. Losses at the gene ends were 11 bases for V and 12 bases for J; bases not matched to a gene: 13. The CDR3 runs to 13 residues. In germline, CDR1 is SNHLY, CDR2 FYNNEI. PCR used 60 Vbeta primers and 13 Jbeta primers. Sequenced by immunoSEQ multiplex PCR; TCRdb stores in-frame clones only, minus some. The sample has about 43,000 clones; 51% are singletons. What was sequenced was PBMCs. The chain links TRBV2 to TRBJ2-7; 13 nucleotides agree with TRBD2. This TCR was sampled from a man aged 60-69 years in good health and CMV-seronegative. Here the CDR3 reads CADGTSGTRVMYF. For the CDR3, the DNA is TGTGCCGACGGGACTAGCGGGACCCGTGTAATGTACTTC.